This T cell receptor (beta chain) was sequenced in a study of cytotoxic CD8 clonotypes in ibrutinib-treated CLL. Losses at the gene ends were 5 bases for V and 2 bases for J; bases not matched to a gene: 10. Germline assignment: CDR1 LNHDA and CDR2 SQIVND (reference sequence). The CDR3 runs to 17 residues. Sequenced by immunoSEQ multiplex PCR; TCRdb stores in-frame clones only, minus some. The sample carries some 84,000 clones, about 86% recorded once. The starting material was PBMCs, obtained before ibrutinib treatment. The sequence was obtained from a human donor with chronic lymphocytic leukemia. The genes are TRBV19 and TRBJ2-7; 12 bases align to TRBD2. CDR3 residues: CASSAGGLAGNTYEQYF. In DNA form, the CDR3 reads TGTGCCAGTAGTGCGGGCGGACTAGCGGGAAACACCTACGAGCAGTACTTC. Full variable domain (remainder filled in from reference TRBV19 and TRBJ2-7): DGGITQSPKYLFRKEGQNVTLSCEQNLNHDAMYWYRQDPGQGLRLIYYSQIVNDFQKGDIAEGYSVSREKKESFPLTVTSAQKNPTAFYLCASSAGGLAGNTYEQYFGPGTRLTVT.